The 9 T cell receptor beta chains below come from one sample, sequenced in a study of beta chain features in type 1 diabetes. Study-wide results and caveats: Moderately but significantly shorter TCRB CDR3s were found in Type 1 diabetes patients in all four CD4+ subsets.

Sequenced material consisted of expressed TCRB transcripts (all of the isolated RNA was reverse transcribed). The table came from immunoSEQ multiplex PCR; TCRdb's copy has only in-frame clones and leaves some out. The table has around 250,000 clones, 20% seen once; the top ten hold 0.028%. These receptors' antigens are unknown. The specimen was naive CD4+ T cells from blood. The receptors stem from a woman in her thirties or forties with type 1 diabetes.

This clone showed up just a few times. The chain recombines TRBV9 with TRBJ2-5; D call uncertain. In germline, CDR1 is SGDLS, CDR2 YYNGEE. The CDR3 has 13 amino acids. V lost 1 base and J lost 4, with 8 bases in between. The CDR3 is CASSVTPIETQYF. CDR3 nucleotides: TGTGCCAGCAGCGTAACTCCCATAGAGACCCAGTACTTC.

In its sample, this clone was seen a few times. V is TRBV7-2 and J is TRBJ2-1, with TRBD2 matching over 7 bases. In germline, CDR1 is SGHTA, CDR2 FQGNSA. V trimming: 2 bases; J trimming: 10 bases; junction bases outside the gene matches: 5. The CDR3 covers 13 residues. The CDR3 nucleotides read TGTGCCAGCAGCTTATTATGGGAGGGGGAGCAGTTCTTC. Translating gives CASSLLWEGEQFF.

The rearrangement uses TRBV4-3 and TRBJ1-3; tentatively, D is TRBD1 (5 bases). CDR3 length: 16 residues. Trimming shortened V by 4 bases and J by 0 bases, and 13 bases separated the two germline ends. Germline V gene data show CDR1 as LGHNA and CDR2 as YSLEER. The CDR3 here is CASSPGGGLSGNTIYF. CDR3 coding DNA: TGCGCCAGCAGCCCTGGGGGGGGACTCTCTGGAAACACCATATATTTT.

The V gene is TRBV6-5, the J gene TRBJ2-5; 9 bases match TRBD2. Germline trimming cut 6 bases from V and 7 bases from J; bases unmatched to any gene: 6. The germline gives CDR1 MNHEY, CDR2 SVGAGI. CDR3 length: 13 amino acids. The CDR3 region is CASSSSGVGTQYF. The CDR3 bases are TGTGCCAGCAGCTCTAGCGGGGTTGGGACCCAGTACTTC.

This sequence joins TRBV9 and TRBJ1-2; maybe TRBD1 (6 bases). V shed 0 bases and J shed 8 bases, with 11 bases lying between them. Germline V gives CDR1 SGDLS, CDR2 YYNGEE. The CDR3 is made up of 13 amino acids. CDR3 sequence: CASSVEQGWGYTF. In DNA, the CDR3 is TGTGCCAGCAGCGTAGAACAGGGCTGGGGCTACACCTTC.

There are a few counts of this clone. This chain joins TRBV11-1 and TRBJ1-1, with 7 bases matching TRBD1. V was pared by 6 bases and J by 3 bases, with 7 bases of the junction left unmatched. The V gene's germline CDR1 is SGHAT and CDR2 FQDESV (reference sequence). The CDR3 loop spans 14 amino acids. The CDR3 DNA reads TGTGCCAGCAGAGCTCCGGGACAGTACACTGAAGCTTTCTTT. Its protein product is CASRAPGQYTEAFF.

This chain connects TRBV5-4 to TRBJ2-2; the D gene is possibly TRBD1 (6 bases). CDR1 is SGHNT and CDR2 is YYREEE in the germline V gene (reference sequence). The CDR3 totals 15 residues. V was pared by 3 bases and J by 0 bases, with 9 bases between. CDR3 in DNA: TGTGCCAGCAGCTCCGGGACACCGAACACCGGGGAGCTGTTTTTT. Its protein product is CASSSGTPNTGELFF.

The rearrangement joins TRBV4-3 to TRBJ2-2, with TRBD2 as a possible D gene (6 bases). Looked up from germline, CDR1 is LGHNA and CDR2 is YSLEER. This CDR3 spans 14 amino acids. Trimming pared 1 base from V and 4 bases from J, leaving 7 bases between. As DNA, the CDR3 is TGCGCCAGCAGCCAAGTGGGGGGCACCGGGGAGCTGTTTTTT. Its translation is CASSQVGGTGELFF.

This chain uses TRBV2 with TRBJ2-4, with D hard to call. CDR1 is SNHLY and CDR2 is FYNNEI in the germline V gene. This CDR3 has 15 residues. Trimming cost V 1 base and J 0 bases, with 7 bases left between them. CDR3 DNA sequence: TGTGCCAGCAGTGAAGAGCCCCTAGCCAAAAACATTCAGTACTTC. Translated: CASSEEPLAKNIQYF.